This T cell receptor beta chain was identified during a study of patients and donors after allogeneic stem cell transplantation. One entry per CDR3 protein, called by TCRdb with MiXCR from the RT-PCR reads. The sample has around 90,000 distinct CDR3 sequences, roughly 43% seen once. Trimming took 2 bases from V and 3 from J; bases not matched to a gene: 6. CDR3 length: 15 amino acids. CDR1 is LGHNA, CDR2 YSLEER, per germline. The sequenced sample was blood, either unsorted or a sorted T cell fraction (not recorded which). This receptor was taken from a human donor who was either an allogeneic HSCT recipient or a stem cell or donor lymphocyte infusion donor (not recorded which). It is not recorded whose cells these are; they may come from a transplant donor. V is TRBV4-3 and J is TRBJ2-7; 8 nucleotides match TRBD2. In DNA, the CDR3 is TGCGCCAGCAGCCAATCAGAGACTAGCGTCTACGAGCAGTACTTC. This translates into CASSQSETSVYEQYF.